This TCR beta chain was sequenced for a study of patients and donors after allogeneic stem cell transplantation. Each CDR3 protein is one row after TCRdb ran MiXCR on the RT-PCR reads. The sample consists of roughly 960,000 distinct CDR3 sequences, over 15% of them appearing once. The trim removed 1 base at V and 0 bases at J, leaving 6 bases unmatched. Germline CDR1 and CDR2: SGDLS and YYNGEE. The CDR3 consists of 17 residues. There are a few counts of this clonotype. Material for sequencing was blood, either unsorted or a sorted T cell fraction (not recorded which). The receptor's source is a human donor who was either an allogeneic HSCT recipient or a stem cell or donor lymphocyte infusion donor (not recorded which). It is not recorded whose cells these are; they may come from a transplant donor. V gene TRBV9 combines with J gene TRBJ2-1; TRBD2 agrees at 8 bases. The CDR3 region is CASSVSGGGLSYNEQFF. In nucleotides, the CDR3 is TGTGCCAGCAGCGTAAGCGGCGGGGGGCTCTCCTACAATGAGCAGTTCTTC.